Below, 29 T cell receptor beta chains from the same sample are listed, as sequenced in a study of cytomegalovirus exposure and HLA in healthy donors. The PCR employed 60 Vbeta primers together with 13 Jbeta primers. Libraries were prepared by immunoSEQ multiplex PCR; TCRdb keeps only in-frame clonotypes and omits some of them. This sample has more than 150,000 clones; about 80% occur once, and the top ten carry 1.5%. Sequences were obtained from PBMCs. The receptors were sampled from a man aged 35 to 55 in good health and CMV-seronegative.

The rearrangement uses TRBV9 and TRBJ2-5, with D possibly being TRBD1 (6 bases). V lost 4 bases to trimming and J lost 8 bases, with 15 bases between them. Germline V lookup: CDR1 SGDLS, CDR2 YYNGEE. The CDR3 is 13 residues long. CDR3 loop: CASSPLARGTQYF. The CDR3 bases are TGTGCCAGCAGCCCTTTAGCCAGGGGAACCCAGTACTTC.

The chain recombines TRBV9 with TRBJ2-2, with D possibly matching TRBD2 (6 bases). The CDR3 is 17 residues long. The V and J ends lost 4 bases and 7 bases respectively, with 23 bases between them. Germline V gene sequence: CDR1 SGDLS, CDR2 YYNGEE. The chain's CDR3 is CASSPLAGFSIGGELFF. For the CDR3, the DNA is TGTGCCAGCAGCCCCCTTGCGGGGTTCTCGATAGGCGGGGAGCTGTTTTTT.

In nucleotides, the CDR3 is TGTGCCAGCAGCTTAGACAGACCCGAGACCCAGTACTTC. Protein: CASSLDRPETQYF. V usage is TRBV7-8 and J usage is TRBJ2-5; D gene unclear. With 1 base removed from V and 5 bases from J, the gap between germline ends came to 8 bases. Germline CDR1 and CDR2: SGHVS and FQNEAQ. The CDR3 is made up of 13 amino acids.

CDR3: CASSVGEGVPNSPLHF. CDR3 nucleotides: TGTGCCAGCAGCGTAGGTGAAGGGGTTCCAAATTCACCCCTCCACTTT. The rearrangement links TRBV9 to TRBJ1-6, with D tentatively TRBD1 (5 bases). Germline V CDR1 and CDR2: SGDLS, YYNGEE. With 0 bases removed from V and 7 bases from J, the gap between germline ends came to 14 bases. The CDR3 runs to 16 residues.

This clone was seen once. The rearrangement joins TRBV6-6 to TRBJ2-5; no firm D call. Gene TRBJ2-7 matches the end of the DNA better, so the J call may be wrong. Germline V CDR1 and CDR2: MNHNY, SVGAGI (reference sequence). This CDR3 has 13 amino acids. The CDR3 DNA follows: TGTGCCAGCAGTCGTGGGCCCACCTACGAGCAGTACTTC. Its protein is CASSRGPTYEQYF.

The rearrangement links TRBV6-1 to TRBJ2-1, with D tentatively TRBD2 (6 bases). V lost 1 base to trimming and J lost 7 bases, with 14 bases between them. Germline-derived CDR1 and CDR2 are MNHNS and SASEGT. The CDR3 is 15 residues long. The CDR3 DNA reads TGTGCCAGCAGTGAAGGGGGAGCGGGCAGGAATGAGCAGTTCTTC. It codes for CASSEGGAGRNEQFF.

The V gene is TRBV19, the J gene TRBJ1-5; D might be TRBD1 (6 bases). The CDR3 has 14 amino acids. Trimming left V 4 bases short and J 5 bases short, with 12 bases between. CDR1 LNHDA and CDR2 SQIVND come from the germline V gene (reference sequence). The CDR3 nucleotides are TGTGCCAGTAGTAGTGACAGGAGATATCAGCCCCAGCATTTT. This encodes CASSSDRRYQPQHF.

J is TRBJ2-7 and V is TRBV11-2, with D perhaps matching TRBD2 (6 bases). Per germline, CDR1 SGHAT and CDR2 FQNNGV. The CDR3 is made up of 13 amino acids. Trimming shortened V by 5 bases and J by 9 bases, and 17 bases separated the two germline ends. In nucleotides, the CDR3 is TGTGCCAGCAGCCAAAGCCGACTAGTTCTGCAGTACTTC. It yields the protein CASSQSRLVLQYF.

The CDR3 nucleotides read TGTGCCAGCAGCTTAGGACTAGCGGGGGGCGCTCGGGAGACCCAGTACTTC. Protein sequence: CASSLGLAGGARETQYF. This chain connects TRBV7-2 to TRBJ2-5; TRBD2 matches at 13 bases. J was trimmed by 5 bases and V by 1 base; bases with no gene match: 7. This CDR3 has 17 amino acids. Germline V gene sequence: CDR1 SGHTA, CDR2 FQGNSA.

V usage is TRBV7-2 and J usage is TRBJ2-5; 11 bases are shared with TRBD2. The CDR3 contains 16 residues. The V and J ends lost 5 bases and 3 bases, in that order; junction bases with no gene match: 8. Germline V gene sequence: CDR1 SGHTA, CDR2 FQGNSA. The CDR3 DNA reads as TGTGCCAGCAGCCCCATAGCGGGGGGGCGGGAAGAGACCCAGTACTTC. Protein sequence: CASSPIAGGREETQYF. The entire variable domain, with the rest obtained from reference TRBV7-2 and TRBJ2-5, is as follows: GAGVSQSPSNKVTEKGKDVELRCDPISGHTALYWYRQSLGQGLEFLIYFQGNSAPDKSGLPSDRFSAERTGGSVSTLTIQRTQQEDSAVYLCASSPIAGGREETQYFGPGTRLLVL.

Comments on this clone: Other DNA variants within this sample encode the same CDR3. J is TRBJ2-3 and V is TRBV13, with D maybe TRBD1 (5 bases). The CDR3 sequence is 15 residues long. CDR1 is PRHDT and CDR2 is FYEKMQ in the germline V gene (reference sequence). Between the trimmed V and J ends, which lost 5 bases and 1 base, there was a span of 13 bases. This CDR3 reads CASSPGQVRTDTQYF. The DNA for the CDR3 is TGTGCCAGCAGCCCAGGGCAGGTACGCACAGATACGCAGTATTTT.

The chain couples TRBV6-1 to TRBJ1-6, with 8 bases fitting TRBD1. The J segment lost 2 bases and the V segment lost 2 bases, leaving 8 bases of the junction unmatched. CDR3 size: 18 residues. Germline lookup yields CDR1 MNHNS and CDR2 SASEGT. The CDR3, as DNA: TGTGCCAGCAGTGAAAGGGCGGACAGGGCGCCCTATAATTCACCCCTCCACTTT. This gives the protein CASSERADRAPYNSPLHF.

The CDR3 protein is CASSTNNRGGNQPQHF. CDR3 nucleotide sequence: TGTGCCAGTAGTACGAACAACAGGGGGGGCAATCAGCCCCAGCATTTT. V usage is TRBV19 and J usage is TRBJ1-5; TRBD1 matches at 8 bases. The junction had 7 bases not matched to a gene; V was cut back by 4 bases and J by 2 bases. In germline, CDR1 is LNHDA, CDR2 SQIVND (reference sequence). The CDR3 extends over 16 amino acids.

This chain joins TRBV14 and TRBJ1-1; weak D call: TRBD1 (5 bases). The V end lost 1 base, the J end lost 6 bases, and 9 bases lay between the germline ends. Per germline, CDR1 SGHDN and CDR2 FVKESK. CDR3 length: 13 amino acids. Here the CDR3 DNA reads TGTGCCAGCAGCCAAGGGAGGGGACCTGAAGCTTTCTTT. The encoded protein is CASSQGRGPEAFF. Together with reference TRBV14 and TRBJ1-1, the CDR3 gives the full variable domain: EAGVTQFPSHSVIEKGQTVTLRCDPISGHDNLYWYRRVMGKEIKFLLHFVKESKQDESGMPNNRFLAERTGGTYSTLKVQPAELEDSGVYFCASSQGRGPEAFFGQGTRLTVV.

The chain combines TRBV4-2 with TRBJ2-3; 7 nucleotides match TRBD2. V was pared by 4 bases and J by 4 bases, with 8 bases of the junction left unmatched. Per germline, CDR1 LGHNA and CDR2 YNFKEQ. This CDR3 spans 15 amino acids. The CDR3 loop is CASSLWEGAADTQYF. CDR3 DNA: TGTGCCAGCAGCCTCTGGGAGGGCGCGGCAGATACGCAGTATTTT.

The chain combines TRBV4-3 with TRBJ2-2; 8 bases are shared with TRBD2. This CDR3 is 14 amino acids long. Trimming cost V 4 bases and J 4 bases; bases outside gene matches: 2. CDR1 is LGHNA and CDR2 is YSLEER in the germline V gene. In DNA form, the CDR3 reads TGCGCCAGCAGCCTAGCGGGAACCACCGGGGAGCTGTTTTTT. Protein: CASSLAGTTGELFF.

The CDR3 nucleotides read TGTGCCAGCAGTCCCCGTCGGACCGGGGGGAGGATCTACAATGAGCAGTTCTTC. Protein sequence: CASSPRRTGGRIYNEQFF. The chain joins TRBV27 to TRBJ2-1; TRBD2 matches 7 bases. Germline V gene lookup returns CDR1 MNHEY and CDR2 SMNVEV (reference sequence). CDR3 length: 18 residues. V dropped 5 bases and J dropped 3; count of bases not matched to a gene: 16.

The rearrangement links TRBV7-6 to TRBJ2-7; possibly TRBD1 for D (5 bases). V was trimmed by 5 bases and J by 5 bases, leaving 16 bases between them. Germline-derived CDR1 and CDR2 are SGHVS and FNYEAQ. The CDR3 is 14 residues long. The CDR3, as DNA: TGTGCCAGCAGCCCCGAATCGGAGACAGACGAGCAGTACTTC. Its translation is CASSPESETDEQYF.

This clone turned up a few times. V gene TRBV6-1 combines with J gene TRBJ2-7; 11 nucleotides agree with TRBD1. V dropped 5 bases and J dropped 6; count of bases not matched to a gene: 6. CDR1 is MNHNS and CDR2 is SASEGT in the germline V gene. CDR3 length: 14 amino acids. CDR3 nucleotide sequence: TGTGCCAGCAGTTGGGGTGGGACAGGGGGCGAGCAGTACTTC. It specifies CASSWGGTGGEQYF.

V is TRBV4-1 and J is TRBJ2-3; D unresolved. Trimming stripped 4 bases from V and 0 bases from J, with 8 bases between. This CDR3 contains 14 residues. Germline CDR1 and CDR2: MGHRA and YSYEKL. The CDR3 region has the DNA TGCGCCAGCAGCCTCAGGATTAGCACAGATACGCAGTATTTT. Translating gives CASSLRISTDTQYF.

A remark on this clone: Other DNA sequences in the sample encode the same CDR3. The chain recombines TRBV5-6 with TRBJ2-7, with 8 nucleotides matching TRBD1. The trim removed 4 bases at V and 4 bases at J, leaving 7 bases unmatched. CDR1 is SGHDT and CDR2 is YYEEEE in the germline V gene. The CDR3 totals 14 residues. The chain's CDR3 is CASSGRGRGYEQYF. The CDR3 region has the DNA TGTGCCAGCAGCGGCAGGGGGCGCGGATACGAGCAGTACTTC.

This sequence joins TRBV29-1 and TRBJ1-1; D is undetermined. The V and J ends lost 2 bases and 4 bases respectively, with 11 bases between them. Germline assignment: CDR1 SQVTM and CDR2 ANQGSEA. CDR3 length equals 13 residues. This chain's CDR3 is CSVERVAGTEAFF. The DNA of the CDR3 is TGCAGCGTTGAAAGAGTGGCGGGCACTGAAGCTTTCTTT.

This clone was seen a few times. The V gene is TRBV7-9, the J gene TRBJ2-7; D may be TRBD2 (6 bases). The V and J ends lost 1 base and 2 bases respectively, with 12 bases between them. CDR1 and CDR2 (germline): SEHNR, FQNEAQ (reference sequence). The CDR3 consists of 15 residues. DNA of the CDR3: TGTGCCAGCAGCTTAGGGCTAGCGCGAACCTACGAGCAGTACTTC. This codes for CASSLGLARTYEQYF.

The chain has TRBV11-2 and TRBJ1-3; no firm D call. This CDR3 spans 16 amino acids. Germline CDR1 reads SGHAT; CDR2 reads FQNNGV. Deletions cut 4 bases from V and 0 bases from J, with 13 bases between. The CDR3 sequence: CASSSPPRFSGNTIYF. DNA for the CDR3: TGTGCCAGCAGCTCCCCGCCGCGGTTCTCTGGAAACACCATATATTTT.

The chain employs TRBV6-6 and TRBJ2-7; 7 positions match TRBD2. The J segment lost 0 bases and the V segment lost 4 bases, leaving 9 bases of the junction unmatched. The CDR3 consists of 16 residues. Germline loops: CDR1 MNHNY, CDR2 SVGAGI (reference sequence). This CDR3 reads CASSWPEAGISYEQYF. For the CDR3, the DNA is TGTGCCAGCAGTTGGCCCGAAGCGGGAATCTCCTACGAGCAGTACTTC.

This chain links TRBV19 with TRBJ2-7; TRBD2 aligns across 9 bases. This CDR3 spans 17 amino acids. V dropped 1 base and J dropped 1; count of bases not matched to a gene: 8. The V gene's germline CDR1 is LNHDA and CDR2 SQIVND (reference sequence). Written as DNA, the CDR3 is TGTGCCAGTAGTATAGGGGGTCTAGCGGGGAAATCCTACGAGCAGTACTTC. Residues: CASSIGGLAGKSYEQYF.

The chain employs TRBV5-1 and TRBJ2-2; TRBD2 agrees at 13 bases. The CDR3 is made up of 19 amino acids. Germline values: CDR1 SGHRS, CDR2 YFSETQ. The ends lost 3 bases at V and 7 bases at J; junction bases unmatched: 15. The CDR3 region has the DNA TGCGCCAGCAGCTACAGAGAACCGGGACTAGCGGGGTTTGGCGGGGAGCTGTTTTTT. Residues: CASSYREPGLAGFGGELFF.

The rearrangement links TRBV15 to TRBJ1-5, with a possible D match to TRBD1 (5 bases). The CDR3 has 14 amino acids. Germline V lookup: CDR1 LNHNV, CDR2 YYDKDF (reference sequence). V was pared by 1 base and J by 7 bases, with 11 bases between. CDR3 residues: CATSRVAGRQPQHF. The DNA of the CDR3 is TGTGCCACCAGCAGAGTTGCGGGACGGCAGCCCCAGCATTTT.

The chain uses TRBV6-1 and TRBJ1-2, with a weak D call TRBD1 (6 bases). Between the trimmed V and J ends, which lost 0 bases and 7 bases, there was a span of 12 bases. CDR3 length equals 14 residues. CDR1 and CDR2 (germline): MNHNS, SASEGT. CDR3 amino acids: CASSEAGGAGGYTF. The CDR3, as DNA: TGTGCCAGCAGTGAAGCGGGGGGGGCGGGTGGCTACACCTTC.